Listed here are 28 T cell receptor beta chains from one sample, sequenced in a study of T cell clonotyping in hematopoietic cell transplantation. TCRdb keeps only in-frame clones here, not all; method: immunoSEQ multiplex PCR. This table holds just under 7,500 clones, about 88% found once. The time point was: recipient sample about 28 days before transplant, after cytoreduction. The material was peripheral blood mononuclear cells, obtained before stem cell transplant. The receptors here all came from a man in his 60s with acute myeloid leukemia. Some clones in this sample may be carry-over from other donors' samples.

The V gene is TRBV6-5, the J gene TRBJ2-7; the D gene is possibly TRBD1 (6 bases). The V and J ends lost 5 bases and 4 bases respectively, with 12 bases between them. The V gene's germline CDR1 is MNHEY and CDR2 SVGAGI. The CDR3 has 13 amino acids. The CDR3 DNA reads as TGTGCCAGCAGTCCACAGGGTCCTTACGAGCAGTACTTC. Protein: CASSPQGPYEQYF.

This rearrangement joins TRBV28 to TRBJ2-7; D could derive from TRBD1 or TRBD2 (5 bases each). The V gene lost 8 bases and the J gene lost 2 bases, with 13 bases spanning the gap. Germline loops: CDR1 MDHEN, CDR2 SYDVKM. The CDR3 runs 13 residues. The DNA of the CDR3 is TGTGCCAGCGGGACCGACTCGACCTACGAGCAGTACTTC. Its translation is CASGTDSTYEQYF.

CDR3 sequence (DNA): TGTGCCAGCAGTGAGGGGGGCCTAGCTAACTATGGCTACACCTTC. Translating it yields CASSEGGLANYGYTF. V usage is TRBV2 and J usage is TRBJ1-2; possible D gene TRBD1, 6 bases. V lost 3 bases and J 0 bases, leaving 11 bases between the germline ends. CDR3 length: 15 amino acids. Per germline, CDR1 SNHLY and CDR2 FYNNEI.

This chain uses TRBV5-1 with TRBJ1-4, with TRBD1 matching 10 bases. V shed 0 bases, J shed 8 bases, and the junction held 7 bases outside the gene matches. Germline V gene lookup returns CDR1 SGHRS and CDR2 YFSETQ. This CDR3 has 16 amino acids. The CDR3 protein is CASSLAPGTGDEKLFF. CDR3 nucleotide sequence: TGCGCCAGCAGCTTGGCGCCCGGGACAGGGGACGAAAAACTGTTTTTT.

This rearrangement joins TRBV5-1 to TRBJ1-1, with a weak D call TRBD1 (6 bases). This CDR3 region has 13 residues. The V end lost 4 bases, the J end lost 1 base, and 8 bases lay between the germline ends. The V gene's germline CDR1 is SGHRS and CDR2 YFSETQ. In nucleotides, the CDR3 is TGCGCCAGCAGCCGACAGGAGAACACTGAAGCTTTCTTT. It specifies CASSRQENTEAFF.

The DNA for the CDR3 is TGTGCCAGCGGCCGTACAGGGCGGGGAGAGACCCAGTACTTC. As protein: CASGRTGRGETQYF. The V and J genes are TRBV5-8 and TRBJ2-5; the D gene could be TRBD1 or TRBD2 (6 bases each). V lost 7 bases and J lost 4, with 17 bases in between. Germline values: CDR1 SGHTS, CDR2 YDEGEE. The CDR3 has 14 amino acids.

The chain combines TRBV29-1 with TRBJ1-2; D not resolved. The CDR3 consists of 14 residues. V gave up 4 bases and J gave up 0 bases, with 12 bases separating them. Germline assignment: CDR1 SQVTM and CDR2 ANQGSEA. The CDR3 loop is CSVGLGHPNYGYTF. CDR3 nucleotides: TGCAGCGTTGGTTTAGGGCACCCTAACTATGGCTACACCTTC.

V usage is TRBV18 and J usage is TRBJ2-1; D remains ambiguous. V was pared by 3 bases and J by 0 bases, with 12 bases between. This CDR3 has 16 residues. Germline V lookup: CDR1 KGHSH, CDR2 LQKENI. The CDR3 nucleotides are TGTGCCAGCTCACCTCTTGCAGACGTCTCCTACAATGAGCAGTTCTTC. This codes for CASSPLADVSYNEQFF.

This sequence joins TRBV4-2 and TRBJ1-1; 8 bases agree with TRBD1. Germline loops: CDR1 LGHNA, CDR2 YNFKEQ. V dropped 0 bases and J dropped 5; count of bases not matched to a gene: 8. The CDR3 consists of 16 residues. CDR3 protein: CASSQDFYRGETEAFF. Written as DNA, the CDR3 is TGTGCCAGCAGCCAAGATTTCTACAGGGGGGAGACTGAAGCTTTCTTT.

The chain combines TRBV19 with TRBJ1-1; D not certain. Trimming shortened V by 3 bases and J by 0 bases, and 17 bases separated the two germline ends. This CDR3 has 17 residues. CDR1 and CDR2 from the germline V gene are LNHDA and SQIVND (reference sequence). The CDR3 is CASSMGSRTSVNTEAFF. In DNA, the CDR3 is TGTGCCAGTAGTATGGGGTCGAGGACTTCCGTGAACACTGAAGCTTTCTTT.

This chain links TRBV15 with TRBJ2-5, with 9 nucleotides matching TRBD2. The V segment lost 2 bases and the J segment 1 base; nucleotides outside the gene matches: 2. The CDR3 has 15 residues. CDR1 is LNHNV, CDR2 YYDKDF, per germline (reference sequence). The CDR3 nucleotides read TGTGCCACCAGCAGACTAGCGGGGTTCCAAGAGACCCAGTACTTC. It yields the protein CATSRLAGFQETQYF.

This clone was seen a few times. The chain employs TRBV6-6 and TRBJ2-7; TRBD2 aligns across 8 bases. Germline lookup yields CDR1 MNHNY and CDR2 SVGAGI (reference sequence). The CDR3 is 14 residues long. V trimming: 1 base; J trimming: 3 bases; junction bases outside the gene matches: 2. CDR3 amino acids: CASSYYGGGYEQYF. The DNA for the CDR3 is TGTGCCAGCAGTTACTACGGGGGGGGCTACGAGCAGTACTTC.

The V call is TRBV27, the J call TRBJ1-2; weak D call: TRBD1 (6 bases). Germline V gives CDR1 MNHEY, CDR2 SMNVEV (reference sequence). This CDR3 contains 14 residues. Trimming removed 6 bases at V and 2 bases at J, with 13 bases between. The CDR3 here is CASRPPQGNYGYTF. In DNA form, the CDR3 reads TGTGCCAGCAGACCTCCTCAGGGGAACTATGGCTACACCTTC.

The V call is TRBV2, the J call TRBJ2-1; TRBD1 or TRBD2 may be the D gene (6 bases each). The CDR3 sequence is 14 residues long. Germline V lookup: CDR1 SNHLY, CDR2 FYNNEI. Trimming took off 4 bases at V and 4 bases at J, with 11 bases between the two ends. The CDR3 nucleotides read TGTGCCAGCAGTGGCGGAGGGGGATACAATGAGCAGTTCTTC. Its translation: CASSGGGGYNEQFF. Full variable domain (outside the CDR3, taken from reference TRBV2 and TRBJ2-1): EPEVTQTPSHQVTQMGQEVILRCVPISNHLYFYWYRQILGQKVEFLVSFYNNEISEKSEIFDDQFSVERPDGSNFTLKIRSTKLEDSAMYFCASSGGGGYNEQFFGPGTRLTVL.

The gene calls are TRBV9 and TRBJ1-3; tentatively, D is TRBD1 (5 bases). V lost 3 bases and J 0 bases, leaving 16 bases between the germline ends. The CDR3 is made up of 17 amino acids. Germline V gene sequence: CDR1 SGDLS, CDR2 YYNGEE. The CDR3 DNA reads as TGTGCCAGCAGCGGCCCCCGGGACCGTAGCTCTGGAAACACCATATATTTT. Its protein product is CASSGPRDRSSGNTIYF.

The rearrangement joins TRBV28 to TRBJ2-7, with 10 bases matching TRBD2. Germline values: CDR1 MDHEN, CDR2 SYDVKM. This CDR3 contains 16 residues. J gave up 0 bases and V 5 bases, and 7 bases lay outside the gene matches. This CDR3 is CASSTVSSGGSYEQYF. The DNA for the CDR3 is TGTGCCAGCAGTACCGTTTCTAGCGGGGGCTCCTACGAGCAGTACTTC. Drawing the rest from reference TRBV28 and TRBJ2-7, the complete variable domain is DVKVTQSSRYLVKRTGEKVFLECVQDMDHENMFWYRQDPGLGLRLIYFSYDVKMKEKGDIPEGYSVSREKKERFSLILESASTNQTSMYLCASSTVSSGGSYEQYFGPGTRLTVT.

This chain connects TRBV4-1 to TRBJ1-2; D remains ambiguous. Germline V gene sequence: CDR1 MGHRA, CDR2 YSYEKL. This CDR3 region has 14 residues. V lost 1 base and J 4 bases, leaving 10 bases between the germline ends. The CDR3 region has the DNA TGCGCCAGCAGCCAAGTTACAGACTTCTATGGCTACACCTTC. This translates into CASSQVTDFYGYTF.

This rearrangement joins TRBV19 to TRBJ1-2; D is unresolved. Germline CDR1 is LNHDA and CDR2 is SQIVND (reference sequence). The CDR3 covers 16 residues. The V gene lost 4 bases and the J gene lost 6 bases, with 21 bases spanning the gap. The CDR3 protein is CASSTTYNGLWDGYTF. Here the CDR3 DNA reads TGTGCCAGTAGTACAACCTATAATGGGTTGTGGGATGGCTACACCTTC.

In this sample, this clone turned up once. The chain uses TRBV2 and TRBJ2-7, with D tentatively TRBD1 or TRBD2 (6 bases each). Trimming removed 3 bases at V and 2 bases at J, with 14 bases between. CDR1 is SNHLY, CDR2 FYNNEI, per germline. The length of the CDR3 is 15 residues. The CDR3 DNA reads TGTGCCAGCAGTGATGAGTATGGGGGGCCCTACGAGCAGTACTTC. This translates into CASSDEYGGPYEQYF. The whole variable domain, remainder taken from reference TRBV2 and TRBJ2-7, is EPEVTQTPSHQVTQMGQEVILRCVPISNHLYFYWYRQILGQKVEFLVSFYNNEISEKSEIFDDQFSVERPDGSNFTLKIRSTKLEDSAMYFCASSDEYGGPYEQYFGPGTRLTVT.

The gene calls are TRBV11-2 and TRBJ2-3; 10 nucleotides align to TRBD2. This CDR3 has 15 residues. From germline, CDR1 is SGHAT and CDR2 FQNNGV. J lost 8 bases, V lost 8 bases, and 13 bases had no gene match. The DNA of the CDR3 is TGTGCCAGCCGGGGGATAGCGGGGGGATGGGGTACGCAGTATTTT. Translation: CASRGIAGGWGTQYF.

The table lists this clone with a count of one. At one end the junction does not follow the germline gene, possibly because of a read error. This chain uses TRBV19 with TRBJ1-5, with D maybe TRBD1 (5 bases). In germline, CDR1 is LNHDA, CDR2 SQIVND (reference sequence). The CDR3 has 17 residues. CDR3 amino acids: CASSIRAGHTSYQPQHF. The DNA of the CDR3 is TGTGCCAGTAGTATTCGGGCAGGACATACTAGCTATCAGCCCCAGCATTTT.

The chain has TRBV5-1 and TRBJ2-5; TRBD2 aligns across 14 bases. Germline V gives CDR1 SGHRS, CDR2 YFSETQ. V lost 3 bases and J lost 4; bases outside the gene matches: 5. CDR3 length equals 16 residues. The CDR3 nucleotides read TGCGCCAGCAGCTCGGGACTAGCGGGAGAGGGAGAGACCCAGTACTTC. This encodes CASSSGLAGEGETQYF.

This chain connects TRBV19 to TRBJ2-7; a weak D match, TRBD2 (5 bases). CDR1 is LNHDA, CDR2 SQIVND, per germline (reference sequence). The CDR3 consists of 15 residues. V shed 0 bases and J shed 3 bases, with 12 bases lying between them. In DNA, the CDR3 is TGTGCCAGTAGTATAGAGGACCGACGGGACTACGAGCAGTACTTC. Its protein is CASSIEDRRDYEQYF.

This chain links TRBV27 with TRBJ2-7; possibly TRBD2 for D (6 bases). Per the germline V gene, CDR1 is MNHEY and CDR2 is SMNVEV (reference sequence). Trimming removed 6 bases at V and 4 bases at J, with 7 bases between. The CDR3 has 11 amino acids. The CDR3: CASRDYYEQYF. For the CDR3, the DNA is TGTGCCAGCAGGGACTATTACGAGCAGTACTTC.

CDR3 nucleotides: TGTGCCAGTAGTATAGCTACAGGGGTCACTGAAGCTTTCTTT. Its translation is CASSIATGVTEAFF. The rearrangement links TRBV19 to TRBJ1-1; TRBD1 matches 7 bases. Trimming cost V 1 base and J 4 bases; bases outside gene matches: 3. This CDR3 is built from 14 residues. Germline V gene lookup returns CDR1 LNHDA and CDR2 SQIVND (reference sequence).

This sequence joins TRBV29-1 and TRBJ2-7; 7 bases fit TRBD2. This CDR3 region has 14 residues. The junction had 9 bases not matched to a gene; V was cut back by 5 bases and J by 2 bases. The germline V gene has CDR1 SQVTM and CDR2 ANQGSEA. The CDR3 spells CSVWGRRGAYEQYF. The CDR3 DNA follows: TGCAGCGTTTGGGGCCGACGGGGGGCCTACGAGCAGTACTTC.

Here the CDR3 DNA reads TGTGCCTGGAGTGTATTTTCTGAAGCTTTCTTT. This encodes CAWSVFSEAFF. The V gene is TRBV30, the J gene TRBJ1-1; D gene ambiguous. V was shortened by 0 bases and J by 6 bases, with 5 bases between the two germline ends. The CDR3 contains 11 residues. Per germline, CDR1 GTSNPN and CDR2 SVGIG (reference sequence).

Only a few counts were recorded for this clone. This chain uses TRBV10-2 with TRBJ2-5; tentatively, D is TRBD2 (5 bases). Trimming took off 7 bases at V and 0 bases at J, with 15 bases between the two ends. The CDR3 has 15 residues. Germline V lookup: CDR1 WSHSY, CDR2 SAAADI. The CDR3 bases are TGCGCCAGCACCCCTGCACGGGGATACCAAGAGACCCAGTACTTC. Translated, it gives CASTPARGYQETQYF.